The rows below give T cell receptor beta chains drawn from one sample of a study of regulatory T cells in long-lasting Graves disease. TCRdb called the multiplex PCR reads again in MiXCR, with one record for every CDR3 protein. In the table there are 350,000 to 450,000 distinct CDR3 sequences, about 10% of which are singletons. The same specimen was also included in a second study, on T cells in Graves' hyperthyroidism and ophthalmopathy.

The sample here was peripheral blood mononuclear cells (PBMCs), taken at new diagnosis, from a patient treated with antithyroid drugs. The receptor source for this set is a woman aged 18-30 years with Graves disease. Each CDR3 is given without its conserved first and last residue. Fields, in order: V gene, J gene, CDR3 protein.

v_gene: TRBV20-1
j_gene: TRBJ2-7
CDR3aa: SARVLGTATYEQY

v_gene: TRBV20-1
j_gene: TRBJ2-5
CDR3aa: SARLAGRGETQY

v_gene: TRBV4-1
j_gene: TRBJ2-5
CDR3aa: ASSQGSGRYQETQY

v_gene: TRBV5-1
j_gene: TRBJ1-1
CDR3aa: ASSALVGFEAF

v_gene: TRBV6-2/TRBV6-3
j_gene: TRBJ1-5
CDR3aa: ASSYSDRGYQPQH

v_gene: TRBV12-3/TRBV12-4
j_gene: TRBJ2-3
CDR3aa: ASSSLGVGTDTQY

v_gene: TRBV20-1
j_gene: TRBJ2-3
CDR3aa: SARVPVGFTDTQY

v_gene: TRBV6-5
j_gene: TRBJ2-1
CDR3aa: ASSYGPKEQF

v_gene: TRBV2
j_gene: TRBJ2-3
CDR3aa: ASKEAGGPGTDTQY

v_gene: TRBV28
j_gene: TRBJ2-5
CDR3aa: ASSLPPGLRETQY

v_gene: TRBV7-2
j_gene: TRBJ2-2
CDR3aa: ASSLVAGAVTGELF

v_gene: TRBV20-1
j_gene: TRBJ1-3
CDR3aa: SARPGVEGTIY

v_gene: TRBV20-1
j_gene: TRBJ2-1
CDR3aa: SARDQGPTRDNEQF

v_gene: TRBV4-1
j_gene: TRBJ2-2
CDR3aa: ASSQAATTFTGELF

v_gene: TRBV20-1
j_gene: TRBJ1-1
CDR3aa: SARWDRGGTEAF

v_gene: TRBV5-6
j_gene: TRBJ1-5
CDR3aa: ASNVSWNQPQH